These T cell receptor beta chains were read from a single sample in a study of blood T cell repertoires in COVID-19. TCRdb keeps only in-frame clones here, not all; method: immunoSEQ multiplex PCR. The table lists about 74,000 clones, approximately 83% of them singletons, with roughly two fifths in the top ten. Sequences were obtained from peripheral blood. The receptors were sampled from a man older than 75 with acute or convalescent COVID-19. Both conserved end residues are part of each CDR3. D genes are given only for firm matches. Not all rows give a size; the values are once, few, many and, for expanded clones, a class.

j_gene,abundance,d_gene,v_gene,CDR3aa,CDR3nt
TRBJ2-3,-,TRBD2,TRBV6-6,CASSSRTSGGTDTQYF,TGTGCCAGCAGTTCCCGGACTAGCGGGGGAACAGATACGCAGTATTTT
TRBJ2-3,once,TRBD2,TRBV11-2,CASSLAGGFTDTQYF,TGTGCCAGCAGCCTAGCGGGGGGGTTCACAGATACGCAGTATTTT
TRBJ1-2,-,-,TRBV15,CATSRDEFYGYTF,TGTGCCACCAGCAGAGATGAGTTCTATGGCTACACCTTC
TRBJ1-2,few,-,TRBV28,CASWGANYGYTF,TGTGCCAGCTGGGGCGCTAACTATGGCTACACCTTC
TRBJ1-5,once,-,TRBV19,CASSISRGQPQHF,TGTGCCAGTAGTATCTCCAGGGGTCAGCCTCAGCATTTT
TRBJ1-5,-,-,TRBV7-2,CASSLTQNQPQHF,TGTGCCAGCAGCTTAACCCAGAATCAGCCCCAGCATTTT
TRBJ2-7,-,-,TRBV6-5,CASKLVSRSYEQYF,TGTGCCAGCAAACTAGTGTCACGGTCCTACGAGCAGTACTTC
TRBJ1-6,once,TRBD1,TRBV4-1,CASSQPDRENSPLHF,TGCGCCAGCAGCCAACCAGACAGGGAGAATTCACCCCTCCACTTT
TRBJ2-2,once,TRBD1,TRBV7-9,CASRPGTGGSTGELFF,TGTGCCAGCAGGCCCGGGACAGGGGGGAGCACCGGGGAGCTGTTTTTT
TRBJ1-1,-,TRBD1,TRBV18,CASSPGQGGTEAFF,TGTGCCAGCTCACCGGGGCAGGGGGGAACTGAAGCTTTCTTT
TRBJ2-7,-,-,TRBV15,CATSRAGHYEQYF,TGTGCCACCAGCAGAGCCGGACACTACGAGCAGTACTTC
TRBJ2-5,-,-,TRBV5-4,CASSPRGETQYF,TGTGCCAGCAGCCCGCGGGGTGAGACCCAGTACTTC
TRBJ2-2,-,-,TRBV7-2,CASSPRDIVGTGELFF,TGTGCCAGCAGCCCCAGGGACATCGTTGGGACCGGGGAGCTGTTTTTT
TRBJ1-5,-,-,TRBV29-1,CSVGEVDQPQHF,TGCAGCGTTGGGGAGGTCGATCAGCCCCAGCATTTT
TRBJ1-1,few,-,TRBV12-3/TRBV12-4,CASSFQMNTEAFF,TGTGCCAGCAGTTTCCAGATGAACACTGAAGCTTTCTTT
TRBJ1-5,-,-,TRBV7-8,CASSLFLNIGGGQPQHF,TGTGCCAGCAGCCTTTTTCTGAATATAGGGGGGGGACAGCCCCAGCATTTT
TRBJ1-1,-,-,TRBV5-5,CASSINPGQNTEAFF,TGTGCCAGCAGTATTAATCCGGGACAGAACACTGAAGCTTTCTTT
TRBJ2-1,-,TRBD2,TRBV30,CAWSGEQRGVSYNEQFF,TGTGCCTGGAGTGGGGAACAGCGGGGGGTTTCCTACAATGAGCAGTTCTTC
TRBJ1-4,-,TRBD1,TRBV7-9,CASRFSGQANEKLFF,TGTGCCAGCAGGTTTTCGGGACAGGCGAATGAAAAACTGTTTTTT
TRBJ2-1,once,-,TRBV11-3,CASSSGQSSYNEQFF,TGTGCCAGCAGCTCCGGACAGAGCTCCTACAATGAGCAGTTCTTC
TRBJ1-5,-,-,TRBV15,CATTPQRGVGQPQHF,TGTGCCACCACCCCTCAGCGGGGGGTAGGGCAGCCCCAGCATTTT
TRBJ2-1,-,-,TRBV6-2/TRBV6-3,CASSYTSEGGQFF,TGTGCCAGCAGTTACACCTCGGAAGGGGGGCAGTTCTTC
TRBJ1-2,-,TRBD1,TRBV6-5,CASILDRGYGYTF,TGTGCCAGCATCCTGGACAGGGGCTATGGCTACACCTTC
TRBJ2-7,-,-,TRBV6-5,CASSYRQGSSYEQYF,TGTGCCAGCAGTTATAGGCAGGGGAGCTCCTACGAGCAGTACTTC
TRBJ2-3,-,TRBD1,TRBV4-2,CASSQEGTGTDTQYF,TGTGCCAGCAGCCAAGAAGGGACAGGCACAGATACGCAGTATTTT
TRBJ1-6,few,TRBD1,TRBV9,CASSPGTGLGNSPLHF,TGTGCCAGCAGCCCCGGGACAGGGTTAGGGAATTCACCCCTCCACTTT
TRBJ1-1,-,-,TRBV29-1,CSVDLVRLNTEAFF,TGCAGCGTTGATTTGGTGCGGCTGAACACTGAAGCTTTCTTT
TRBJ1-4,once,-,TRBV5-4,CASSLDGGGTANEKLFF,TGTGCCAGCAGCTTGGATGGCGGAGGGACTGCTAATGAAAAACTGTTTTTT
TRBJ1-1,-,TRBD1,TRBV6-5,CASSYRDRASNTEAFF,TGTGCCAGCAGTTACCGGGACAGGGCGTCGAACACTGAAGCTTTCTTT
TRBJ2-2,-,TRBD2,TRBV7-2,CASSLAPTSGSAGELFF,TGTGCCAGCAGCTTAGCGCCAACTAGCGGGAGTGCCGGGGAGCTGTTTTTT
TRBJ1-2,-,TRBD1,TRBV4-1,CASSQGDRANYGYTF,TGCGCCAGCAGCCAAGGGGACAGGGCTAACTATGGCTACACCTTC
TRBJ2-3,-,-,TRBV24-1,CATAVTDTQYF,TGTGCCACCGCGGTCACAGATACGCAGTATTTT
TRBJ1-2,few,TRBD1,TRBV9,CASSALGQGRDGYTF,TGTGCCAGCAGCGCCTTGGGACAGGGGCGGGATGGCTACACCTTC
TRBJ2-3,few,-,TRBV6-4,CASSEGAVSTDTQYF,TGTGCCAGCAGTGAGGGCGCAGTTAGCACAGATACGCAGTATTTT